The T cell receptor beta chain described here comes from a study of cytomegalovirus exposure and HLA in healthy donors. The primer mix had 60 Vbeta and 13 Jbeta primers. Assay used: immunoSEQ multiplex PCR; TCRdb lists only in-frame clones, some missing. The sample is made up of some 75,000 clones, and the top ten hold 4.5% to 5% of it. Germline-derived CDR1 and CDR2 are SEHNR and FQNEAQ (reference sequence). The CDR3 contains 14 residues. The V end was cut by 0 bases, the J end by 4 bases, with 9 bases between. The source is a man aged 35 to 55 in good health and CMV-seronegative. V is TRBV7-9 and J is TRBJ1-1; maybe TRBD1 (5 bases). Material for sequencing was PBMCs. CDR3 protein: CASSLALGPTEAFF. In DNA, the CDR3 is TGTGCCAGCAGCTTAGCTTTGGGGCCCACTGAAGCTTTCTTT.